One sample yielded the 16 T cell receptor beta chains listed below, sequenced in a study of blood T cell repertoires in COVID-19. Sequencing used immunoSEQ multiplex PCR; TCRdb keeps in-frame clones, though not all of them. The sample includes about 50,000 clones, roughly nine tenths of them seen just once. The sequenced material came from peripheral blood. All receptors come from a woman aged 60-70 years with COVID-19, enrolled during active disease.

V is TRBV28 and J is TRBJ2-1, with 8 bases matching TRBD1. CDR1 is MDHEN and CDR2 is SYDVKM in the germline V gene. This CDR3 is built from 13 residues. With V trimmed by 7 bases and J by 7 bases, 6 bases remained unmatched. The CDR3 DNA follows: TGTGCCAGCATGGACAGGGCAAGAAATGAGCAGTTCTTC. This sequence encodes CASMDRARNEQFF.

The gene calls are TRBV11-2 and TRBJ2-5, with D possibly being TRBD2 (6 bases). Germline values: CDR1 SGHAT, CDR2 FQNNGV. The V and J ends lost 0 bases and 5 bases respectively, with 13 bases between them. The CDR3 totals 15 residues. CDR3 in amino acids: CASSLEASESETQYF. CDR3 sequence (DNA): TGTGCCAGCAGCTTAGAAGCTAGCGAGAGCGAGACCCAGTACTTC.

The chain employs TRBV6-6 and TRBJ1-2; TRBD1 matches at 10 bases. This CDR3 comprises 15 residues. Germline V gene lookup returns CDR1 MNHNY and CDR2 SVGAGI (reference sequence). Trimming removed 2 bases from V and 6 bases from J; junction bases left unmatched: 6. The CDR3 DNA sequence: TGTGCCAGCAGTTACCCCGGGACAGGGGCCAATGGCTACACCTTC. Its translation is CASSYPGTGANGYTF.

The chain carries TRBV19 and TRBJ1-2; possible D gene TRBD1, 6 bases. V lost 10 bases and J lost 4, with 16 bases in between. The CDR3 is 13 amino acids. Germline loops: CDR1 LNHDA, CDR2 SQIVND (reference sequence). The CDR3 loop reads CATGENRAYGYTF. In DNA form, the CDR3 reads TGTGCCACGGGCGAAAACAGGGCCTATGGCTACACCTTC.

The V and J genes are TRBV7-2 and TRBJ1-5; 9 bases are a match to TRBD1. The CDR3 has 15 residues. The trim removed 3 bases at V and 7 bases at J, leaving 7 bases unmatched. The V gene's germline CDR1 is SGHTA and CDR2 FQGNSA. CDR3: CASSLAGTGIQPQHF. CDR3 coding DNA: TGTGCCAGCAGCTTGGCCGGGACAGGGATCCAGCCCCAGCATTTT. Full variable domain (remainder filled in from reference TRBV7-2 and TRBJ1-5): GAGVSQSPSNKVTEKGKDVELRCDPISGHTALYWYRQSLGQGLEFLIYFQGNSAPDKSGLPSDRFSAERTGGSVSTLTIQRTQQEDSAVYLCASSLAGTGIQPQHFGDGTRLSIL.

The rearrangement uses TRBV9 and TRBJ2-3; a possible D gene is TRBD2 (6 bases). The V and J ends lost 1 base and 3 bases respectively, with 18 bases between them. This CDR3 region has 17 residues. Germline V gene data show CDR1 as SGDLS and CDR2 as YYNGEE. The CDR3 DNA sequence: TGTGCCAGCAGCGTAAGTATTGGAGACAGCGGGACAGATACGCAGTATTTT. Encoded protein: CASSVSIGDSGTDTQYF.

The V gene is TRBV4-3, the J gene TRBJ1-2; D remains ambiguous. The CDR3 sequence is 16 residues long. Germline V lookup: CDR1 LGHNA, CDR2 YSLEER. V shed 0 bases and J shed 2 bases, with 13 bases lying between them. This CDR3 is CASSQDGLTVNYGYTF. Here the CDR3 DNA reads TGCGCCAGCAGCCAAGATGGCCTGACTGTCAACTATGGCTACACCTTC.

This chain links TRBV6-5 with TRBJ2-5; 9 nucleotides line up with TRBD2. The V gene's germline CDR1 is MNHEY and CDR2 SVGAGI. This CDR3 comprises 14 residues. The J segment lost 2 bases and the V segment lost 7 bases, leaving 5 bases of the junction unmatched. This chain's CDR3 is CASKRGERQETQYF. In DNA, the CDR3 is TGTGCCAGCAAGCGGGGGGAAAGGCAAGAGACCCAGTACTTC.

V usage is TRBV27 and J usage is TRBJ2-7; 9 bases align to TRBD2. This CDR3 is 15 amino acids long. Germline-derived CDR1 and CDR2 are MNHEY and SMNVEV (reference sequence). Trimming cost V 3 bases and J 2 bases; bases outside gene matches: 5. Written as DNA, the CDR3 is TGTGCCAGCAGTTTTAGGGTAGCGGGGGCCTACGAGCAGTACTTC. It specifies CASSFRVAGAYEQYF.

This sequence joins TRBV4-1 and TRBJ1-3; D gene ambiguous. Trimming cost V 0 bases and J 0 bases, with 9 bases left between them. The CDR3 is 16 amino acids. The germline CDR1 and CDR2 sequences are MGHRA and YSYEKL. The CDR3 DNA is TGCGCCAGCAGCCAAGAAACAGTGGGCTCTGGAAACACCATATATTTT. Its translation is CASSQETVGSGNTIYF.

The sample holds one count of this clone. The chain has TRBV19 and TRBJ2-1; D uncertain. The germline gives CDR1 LNHDA, CDR2 SQIVND (reference sequence). The CDR3 consists of 15 residues. V lost 2 bases to trimming and J lost 0 bases, with 8 bases between them. The chain's CDR3 is CASSISVSSYNEQFF. CDR3 sequence (DNA): TGTGCCAGTAGTATATCTGTTAGCTCCTACAATGAGCAGTTCTTC.

This chain joins TRBV7-9 and TRBJ2-5; D uncertain. With 1 base removed from V and 5 bases from J, the gap between germline ends came to 14 bases. CDR3 length: 15 residues. CDR1 is SEHNR and CDR2 is FQNEAQ in the germline V gene (reference sequence). In nucleotides, the CDR3 is TGTGCCAGCAGCTTAGGGGCTACCCTTTGGGAGACCCAGTACTTC. Amino acids: CASSLGATLWETQYF.

The J gene is TRBJ2-3, the V gene TRBV6-2 or TRBV6-3; 11 bases map to TRBD2. The junction had 4 bases not matched to a gene; V was cut back by 6 bases and J by 2 bases. CDR3 length equals 15 residues. Germline CDR1 reads MNHEY; CDR2 reads SVGEGT. DNA for the CDR3: TGTGCCAGCAGCCCACTAGCGGGAGTCACAGATACGCAGTATTTT. Amino acid sequence: CASSPLAGVTDTQYF.

This clone showed up just once. The chain has TRBV14 and TRBJ1-3, with D perhaps TRBD1 (5 bases). In germline, CDR1 is SGHDN, CDR2 FVKESK. CDR3 length: 15 amino acids. Trimming removed 6 bases from V and 2 bases from J, with 14 bases in between. The CDR3 sequence: CASSLQGPPGNTIYF. Written as DNA, the CDR3 is TGTGCCAGCAGTCTCCAGGGTCCTCCTGGAAACACCATATATTTT. Supplemented by reference TRBV14 and TRBJ1-3, the full variable domain reads EAGVTQFPSHSVIEKGQTVTLRCDPISGHDNLYWYRRVMGKEIKFLLHFVKESKQDESGMPNNRFLAERTGGTYSTLKVQPAELEDSGVYFCASSLQGPPGNTIYFGEGSWLTVV.

This chain links TRBV7-2 with TRBJ1-5, with D perhaps matching TRBD1 (5 bases). Trimming left V 4 bases short and J 4 bases short, with 11 bases between. The CDR3 has 14 residues. CDR1 and CDR2 (germline): SGHTA, FQGNSA. The CDR3 spells CASSSGQTNQPQHF. CDR3 coding DNA: TGTGCCAGCAGCTCTGGACAAACGAATCAGCCCCAGCATTTT. Filled out from reference TRBV7-2 and TRBJ1-5, the complete variable domain reads GAGVSQSPSNKVTEKGKDVELRCDPISGHTALYWYRQSLGQGLEFLIYFQGNSAPDKSGLPSDRFSAERTGGSVSTLTIQRTQQEDSAVYLCASSSGQTNQPQHFGDGTRLSIL.

V usage is TRBV11-2 and J usage is TRBJ1-5, with TRBD1 matching over 7 bases. V lost 1 base to trimming and J lost 3 bases; unmatched junction nucleotides: 9. Germline CDR1 and CDR2: SGHAT and FQNNGV. This CDR3 is built from 17 residues. The CDR3 sequence: CASSLVPGTVDNQPQHF. The CDR3 nucleotides read TGTGCCAGCAGCTTAGTCCCCGGGACAGTTGACAATCAGCCCCAGCATTTT.